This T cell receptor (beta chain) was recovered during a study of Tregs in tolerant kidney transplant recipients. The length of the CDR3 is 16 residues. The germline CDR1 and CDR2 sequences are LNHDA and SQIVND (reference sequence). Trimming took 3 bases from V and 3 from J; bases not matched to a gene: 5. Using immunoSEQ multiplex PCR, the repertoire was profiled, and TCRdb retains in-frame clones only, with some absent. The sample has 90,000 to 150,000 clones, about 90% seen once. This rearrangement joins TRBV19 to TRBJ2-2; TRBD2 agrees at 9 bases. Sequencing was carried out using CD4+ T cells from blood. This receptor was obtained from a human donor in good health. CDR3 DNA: TGTGCCAGTAGTATTTTTAGCGGGAGTTACACCGGGGAGCTGTTTTTT. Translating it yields CASSIFSGSYTGELFF. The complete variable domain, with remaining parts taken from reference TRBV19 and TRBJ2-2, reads DGGITQSPKYLFRKEGQNVTLSCEQNLNHDAMYWYRQDPGQGLRLIYYSQIVNDFQKGDIAEGYSVSREKKESFPLTVTSAQKNPTAFYLCASSIFSGSYTGELFFGEGSRLTVL.